This T cell receptor (beta chain) stems from a study of blood T cell repertoires in COVID-19. Study-level background: Some COVID-19 samples were acute and others convalescent; all came from the United States, Italy and Spain. PBMCs, B-cell-depleted T cells, or T cells provided the cDNA or gDNA that made up the material.

The CDR3 runs to 15 residues. J gave up 9 bases and V 4 bases, and 10 bases lay outside the gene matches. Germline assignment: CDR1 LNHDA and CDR2 SQIVND (reference sequence). The protocol was immunoSEQ multiplex PCR, while the TCRdb copy is restricted to in-frame clones and leaves out a portion. The data contain 150,000 to 200,000 clones, more than 75% of them seen just once; the ten biggest clones take up approximately 0.93%. The sequencing sample was made of peripheral blood. The receptor was isolated from a woman aged 18-29 years who had recovered from COVID-19. V and J are TRBV19 and TRBJ2-1; 9 bases align to TRBD2. The CDR3 is CASSTLSGSGSEQFF. The CDR3 DNA sequence: TGTGCCAGTAGTACCCTTAGCGGGAGTGGGAGTGAGCAGTTCTTC.